Listed below are T cell receptor beta chains from one sample, sequenced in a study of beta chain features in type 1 diabetes. Assay used: immunoSEQ multiplex PCR; TCRdb lists only in-frame clones, some missing. The sample lists more than 150,000 clones, 10% to 15% occurring once. Sequencing was performed on central memory CD4+ T cells from blood. Source of these receptors: a young woman in good health. Both conserved end residues are trimmed from each CDR3. Each record gives: clone size, V gene, CDR3 protein. Clone size is not always given. Where it is, it says once, few, many or a class for expanded clones.

>many|TRBV7-2
ASSPRTGNEQF
>few|TRBV19
ASSLSGQAGPQH
>few|TRBV5-1
ASVLGTGTHEQY
>few|TRBV10-3
AIRTGSSSYEQY
>few|TRBV6-1
ASSESLAGRQF
>-|TRBV5-6
ASSPLGTDTQY
>few|TRBV28
ASSFRGRRDTQY
>few|TRBV5-1
ASSLGGQGHQPQH
>few|TRBV6-5
ASSSGRIGSYNEQF
>few|TRBV5-1
ASTPGGTSGSWETQY
>-|TRBV28
ASSLVAGQREQY
>few|TRBV18
ASSPFNRGHEQY
>few|TRBV19
ASSVGLGSQPQH
>few|TRBV28
ASRGAGSSNQPQH
>-|TRBV7-9
ASSPASGEDNEQF
>few|TRBV29-1
SVSYNEQF
>few|TRBV6-5
ASSYSGSSYNEQF
>few|TRBV19
ASSIDLGQTTYYGYT
>-|TRBV28
ASVQFQGAGTDTQY
>-|TRBV7-2
ASSLVPTFTGADGYT
>-|TRBV7-3
ASSLTRGEKLF
>few|TRBV9
ASSVSSGRSGAGELF
>-|TRBV30
AWSRRGVGANVLT
>few|TRBV7-9
ASSFSRTGSDEQY
>-|TRBV5-4
ASSRGSGNGYT
>-|TRBV7-9
ASSSSTSGESTDTQY
>few|TRBV6-5
ASTPTRNTEAF
>few|TRBV6-5
ASSYADRDTDTQY
>few|TRBV15
ATSQDRVGTDTQY
>-|TRBV2
ASREQGYEQY
>few|TRBV6-1
ASSERTGPNYGYT
>-|TRBV4-3
ASSQGGLAGTGELF
>few|TRBV7-2
ASSLQVLNTEAF
>-|TRBV11-2
ASSLDSGRKEY
>few|TRBV29-1
SGVGQGTVDTQY
>-|TRBV11-2
ASSLDGIGANVLT
>-|TRBV30
ALDRAGYEQY
>-|TRBV29-1
SVPGNPYNEQF
>few|TRBV28
ASKTAGATRETEAF
>-|TRBV27
ASISSGNTIY
>-|TRBV20-1
SAFSQKEQF
>few|TRBV7-2
ASRRTGYGYT
>-|TRBV28
ASSSRVDTQY
>-|TRBV2
ASSDSRGRGEKLF
>few|TRBV28
ASSLTGGRETQY
>few|TRBV25-1
ASSDTTGPAYNEQF
>few|TRBV15
ATSSEKGLAAFEQY
>few|TRBV7-2
ASSLARRGREAF
>few|TRBV2
ASSEFRGQLSYEQY
>-|TRBV7-3
ASSLAPQGAQETQY
>many|TRBV7-9
ATGTQGPEQY
>many|TRBV7-2
ASSAGLAGAHVEQY
>-|TRBV9
ASSDPGTSGSNEQF
>few|TRBV30
AWSVGPNEQF